This T cell receptor (beta chain) was documented in a study of cytotoxic CD8 clonotypes in ibrutinib-treated CLL. Profiling relied on immunoSEQ multiplex PCR, and the TCRdb table lists in-frame clones only, not all of them. The sample holds roughly 170,000 clones, approximately 80% seen once. General study points: Under treatment, the uncommon public clonotypes either contracted or remained stable. Clonality at baseline surpassed age-matched healthy donors and tracked circulating CD8+ T-cell counts.

With respect to this clone: Its target is not known.

Trimming removed 3 bases from V and 3 bases from J, with 12 bases in between. This CDR3 comprises 13 residues. CDR1 is GTSNPN, CDR2 SVGIG, per germline (reference sequence). The material sequenced was PBMCs, taken after 24 months of ibrutinib treatment. The chain recombines TRBV30 with TRBJ2-7; D might be TRBD2 (5 bases). This receptor was taken from a human donor with chronic lymphocytic leukemia. The CDR3 nucleotides are TGTGCCTGGAGGCCAGGAGGCCTCTACGAGCAGTACTTC. Translating gives CAWRPGGLYEQYF.